This is a list of T cell receptor beta chains from one sample in a study of blood T cell repertoires in COVID-19. Generated by immunoSEQ multiplex PCR, the TCRdb table keeps only in-frame clones and is missing some. The repertoire consists of about 420,000 clones, with about 90% occurring once and the leading ten covering 0.7% to 0.85%. Input material: peripheral blood. Receptors originate from a man younger than 30 with COVID-19, enrolled during active disease. Each CDR3 is given with its conserved first and last residue. D genes are given only for firm matches. Only part of the rows carry a size: once, few, many, or a class if the clone is expanded.

CDR3 DNA	CDR3 protein	V gene	clone size	D gene	J gene
TGCGCCAGCAGCTTGGCTGTAGGGACACCGGGGACTGAAGCTTTCTTT	CASSLAVGTPGTEAFF	TRBV5-1	-	-	TRBJ1-1
TGCGCCAGCAGCCCTAGGACGGAGGCCCACCCCTACGAGCAGTACTTC	CASSPRTEAHPYEQYF	TRBV4-1	-	-	TRBJ2-7
TGTGCCAGCAGTGCACCGGGACTAGCGGGGGAGCGCTCCTACAATGAGCAGTTCTTC	CASSAPGLAGERSYNEQFF	TRBV6-1	once	TRBD2	TRBJ2-1
TGCGCCAGCAGTCGTGGACAGGGCGATACTGAAGCTTTCTTT	CASSRGQGDTEAFF	TRBV4-1	-	TRBD1	TRBJ1-1
TGTGCCAGCAGCCCCCGTCAGGGTTTCCCCACAGATACGCAGTATTTT	CASSPRQGFPTDTQYF	TRBV5-5	-	-	TRBJ2-3
TGTGCCAGCAGCAATGCGATTCCCAGGAGGGCTTTCTTT	CASSNAIPRRAFF	TRBV21-1	-	-	TRBJ1-1
TGCGCCAGCAGCCGGGATGGACAGCCCTACAATGAGCAGTTCTTC	CASSRDGQPYNEQFF	TRBV5-1	-	-	TRBJ2-1
TGTGCCAGCAGTTTACCGGGACAGGGAGGAGAGACCCAGTACTTC	CASSLPGQGGETQYF	TRBV6-5	-	TRBD1	TRBJ2-5
TGTGCCTGGGTGGGGGGAGAGACCCAGTACTTC	CAWVGGETQYF	TRBV30	-	-	TRBJ2-5
TGTGCCAGCAGCCCAACTAGTCGCCCCTACGAGCAGTACTTC	CASSPTSRPYEQYF	TRBV11-2	-	-	TRBJ2-7
TGTGCCAGCAGTGATTCATTGGGGACTAGCGGGACTGATACGCAGTATTTT	CASSDSLGTSGTDTQYF	TRBV2	-	TRBD2	TRBJ2-3
TGTGCCAGCAGCCAAACAACAGCACTCTACGAGCAGTACTTC	CASSQTTALYEQYF	TRBV3-1/TRBV3-2	-	-	TRBJ2-7
TGCGCCAGCAGCCTACAGGGCCAGAGGGAAGAGACCCAGTACTTC	CASSLQGQREETQYF	TRBV5-1	-	-	TRBJ2-5
TGCGCCAGCAGCTTGGCCAGAAGCACAGATACGCAGTATTTT	CASSLARSTDTQYF	TRBV5-1	-	-	TRBJ2-3
TGTGCCAGCAGCGCCGGACAGGCTCCAAACTATGGCTACACCTTC	CASSAGQAPNYGYTF	TRBV3-1/TRBV3-2	-	TRBD1	TRBJ1-2
TGCGCCAGCAGCCAAGATGCGCGACAGGGAGCCTACGAGCAGTACTTC	CASSQDARQGAYEQYF	TRBV4-1	-	TRBD1	TRBJ2-7
TGTGCCAGCAGCCGGGGGGTTGATGGCTACACCTTC	CASSRGVDGYTF	TRBV3-1/TRBV3-2	-	-	TRBJ1-2
TGTGCCAGCAGTCGGGGACATTTGTCACCCCTCCACTTT	CASSRGHLSPLHF	TRBV12-3/TRBV12-4	-	-	TRBJ1-6
TGTGCCAGCAGCTTGGACAGGGGAGTACAGAGGTCCTATAATTCACCCCTCCACTTT	CASSLDRGVQRSYNSPLHF	TRBV5-5	-	TRBD1	TRBJ1-6
TGTGCCAGCAGTCCGGGACTCTACAATGAGCAGTTCTTC	CASSPGLYNEQFF	TRBV12-3/TRBV12-4	-	-	TRBJ2-1
TGCGCCAGCAGCTTGGCGGGGGACGTTGAAGCTTTCTTT	CASSLAGDVEAFF	TRBV5-1	-	-	TRBJ1-1
TGTGCCAGCAGCCTTAGCGTGGAGACCCAGTACTTC	CASSLSVETQYF	TRBV7-2	-	-	TRBJ2-5
TGCAGTGCTAGTTCCGGGGTCGGATTCTCAGGCCCTGAAGCTTTCTTT	CSASSGVGFSGPEAFF	TRBV20-1	-	-	TRBJ1-1
TGTGCCAGTAGTCTTCAAGGGGTTTTGAAAGGAAACACCATATATTTT	CASSLQGVLKGNTIYF	TRBV19	few	-	TRBJ1-3
TGCAGTGCTAGTAAGAGCTCCTACAATGAGCAGTTCTTC	CSASKSSYNEQFF	TRBV20-1	-	-	TRBJ2-1
TGTGCCAGCAGCTCCACCGGCAGGCGGGTCACCGGGGAGCTGTTTTTT	CASSSTGRRVTGELFF	TRBV11-2	-	-	TRBJ2-2
TGTGCCAGTAGTATAACAGGGCTAGCTTTCTTT	CASSITGLAFF	TRBV19	-	-	TRBJ1-1
TGTGCCAGCAGTGAAGGGGGGGGAGGTCGGCCCCAGCATTTT	CASSEGGGGRPQHF	TRBV6-1	-	-	TRBJ1-5
TGTGCCAGCAGTCTTCTAGCGGGGGAAGTAGATACGCAGTATTTT	CASSLLAGEVDTQYF	TRBV6-2/TRBV6-3	-	TRBD2	TRBJ2-3
TGCGCCAGCAGCCAAGAACCAGCGGGGGGTAGGGAGCAGTTCTTC	CASSQEPAGGREQFF	TRBV4-1	-	TRBD2	TRBJ2-1
TGTGCCAGCAGCTTGGTTACAGGGGGCACCGGGGAGCTGTTTTTT	CASSLVTGGTGELFF	TRBV5-4	-	TRBD1	TRBJ2-2
TGTGCCAGTAGTATAGAAGTCGGGACATCGTATGGCTACACCTTC	CASSIEVGTSYGYTF	TRBV19	once	-	TRBJ1-2
TGTGCCAGCAGTTTCACTAGCGGGGGGGCCGCTGGCACCGGGGAGCTGTTTTTT	CASSFTSGGAAGTGELFF	TRBV2	-	TRBD2	TRBJ2-2
TGCGCCAGCAGCTCCGGGACAGGGGGCACTGAAGCTTTCTTT	CASSSGTGGTEAFF	TRBV5-1	-	TRBD1	TRBJ1-1
TGTGCCAGCAGCCAAGTGGCCCTTAGCACAGATACGCAGTATTTT	CASSQVALSTDTQYF	TRBV14	-	-	TRBJ2-3
TGTGCCAGCAGTTTATCGGGGACAGGCAAAGAGCCCCAGCATTTT	CASSLSGTGKEPQHF	TRBV27	-	TRBD1	TRBJ1-5
TGTGCCACCAGCCGCGACTCTTATTCCTACGAGCAGTACTTC	CATSRDSYSYEQYF	TRBV15	-	-	TRBJ2-7
TGTGCCAGCAGCCCTAAGGGACGGGAGTACAATGAGCAGTTCTTC	CASSPKGREYNEQFF	TRBV7-9	-	-	TRBJ2-1
TGTGCCTGGAGGGCGCCGGGAGGGGAGCAGTACTTC	CAWRAPGGEQYF	TRBV30	-	TRBD2	TRBJ2-7
TGTGCCAGCAGTCCCGACAGGGCCGGATCACCCCTCCACTTT	CASSPDRAGSPLHF	TRBV3-1/TRBV3-2	-	TRBD1	TRBJ1-6
TGTGCCAGTAGTATAGTTTGGGCTCTCTCTGGAAACACCATATATTTT	CASSIVWALSGNTIYF	TRBV19	-	-	TRBJ1-3
TGCGCCAGCAGCCCAACACCGGACAGGGGGAATGAGCAGTTCTTC	CASSPTPDRGNEQFF	TRBV4-1	-	TRBD1	TRBJ2-1
TGTGCCTGGACCCTGGGTAGCTCCAATGAGCAGTTCTTC	CAWTLGSSNEQFF	TRBV30	-	-	TRBJ2-1
TGTGCCAGCAGCTTAGCTCATGCTAGCGGGAACTCCTACAATGAGCAGTTCTTC	CASSLAHASGNSYNEQFF	TRBV7-9	-	TRBD2	TRBJ2-1
TGCGCCAGCAGCTTGGGGCAGGGGCCTGGAAACACCATATATTTT	CASSLGQGPGNTIYF	TRBV5-1	-	-	TRBJ1-3